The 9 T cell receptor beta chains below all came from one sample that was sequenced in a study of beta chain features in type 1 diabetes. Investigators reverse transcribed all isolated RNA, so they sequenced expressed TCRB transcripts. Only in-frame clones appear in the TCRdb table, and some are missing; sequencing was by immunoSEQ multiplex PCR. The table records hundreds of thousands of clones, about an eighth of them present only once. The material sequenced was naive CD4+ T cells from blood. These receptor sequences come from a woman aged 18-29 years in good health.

DNA for the CDR3: TGTGCCAGCAGCCAACTTCTAGCGGGGGGTGCAGATACGCAGTATTTT. Its protein is CASSQLLAGGADTQYF. V gene TRBV4-2 combines with J gene TRBJ2-3; TRBD2 aligns across 11 bases. With 2 bases clipped from V and 4 bases from J, the junction kept 5 bases outside the gene matches. This CDR3 spans 16 amino acids. Germline CDR1 reads LGHNA; CDR2 reads YNFKEQ.

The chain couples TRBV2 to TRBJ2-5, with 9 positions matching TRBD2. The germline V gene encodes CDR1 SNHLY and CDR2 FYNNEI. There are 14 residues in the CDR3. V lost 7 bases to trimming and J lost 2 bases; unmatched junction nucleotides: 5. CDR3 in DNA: TGTGCCAGCAATAGCGGGGGTGGTCAAGAGACCCAGTACTTC. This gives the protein CASNSGGGQETQYF.

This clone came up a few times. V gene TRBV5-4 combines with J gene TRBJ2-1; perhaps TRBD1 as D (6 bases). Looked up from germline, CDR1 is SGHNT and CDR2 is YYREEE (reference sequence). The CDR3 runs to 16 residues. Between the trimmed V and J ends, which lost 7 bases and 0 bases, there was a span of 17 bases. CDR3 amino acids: CASLTSTGSSYNEQFF. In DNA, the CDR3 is TGTGCCAGCCTTACATCCACAGGGAGCTCCTACAATGAGCAGTTCTTC.

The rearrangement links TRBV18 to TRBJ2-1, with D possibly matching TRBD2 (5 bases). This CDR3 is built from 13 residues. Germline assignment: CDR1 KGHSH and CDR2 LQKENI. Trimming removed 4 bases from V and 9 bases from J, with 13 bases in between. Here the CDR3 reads CASSLPSLGEQFF. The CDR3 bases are TGTGCCAGCTCACTCCCTAGCTTAGGTGAGCAGTTCTTC.

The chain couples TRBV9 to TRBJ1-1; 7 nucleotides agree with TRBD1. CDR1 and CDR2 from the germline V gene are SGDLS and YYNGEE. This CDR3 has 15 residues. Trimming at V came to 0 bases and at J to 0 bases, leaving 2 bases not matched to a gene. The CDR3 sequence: CASSVAGGMNTEAFF. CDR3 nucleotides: TGTGCCAGCAGCGTAGCAGGGGGGATGAACACTGAAGCTTTCTTT.

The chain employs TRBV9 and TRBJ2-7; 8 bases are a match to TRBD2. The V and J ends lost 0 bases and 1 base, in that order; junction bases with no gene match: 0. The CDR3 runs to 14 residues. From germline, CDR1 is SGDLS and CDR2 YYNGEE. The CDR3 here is CASSVVAGSYEQYF. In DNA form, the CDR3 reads TGTGCCAGCAGCGTAGTAGCGGGGTCCTACGAGCAGTACTTC.

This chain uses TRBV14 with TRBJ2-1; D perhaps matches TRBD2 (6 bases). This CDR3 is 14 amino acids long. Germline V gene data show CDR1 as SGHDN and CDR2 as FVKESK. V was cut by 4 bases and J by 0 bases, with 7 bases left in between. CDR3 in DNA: TGTGCCAGCAGCCGGGAGGTCTCCTACAATGAGCAGTTCTTC. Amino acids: CASSREVSYNEQFF.

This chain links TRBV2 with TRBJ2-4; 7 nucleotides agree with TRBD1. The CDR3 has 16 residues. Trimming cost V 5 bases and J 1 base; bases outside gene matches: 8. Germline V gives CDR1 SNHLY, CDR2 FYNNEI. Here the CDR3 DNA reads TGTGCCAGCAGTCGGACAGGCCTTTTGGCCAAAAACATTCAGTACTTC. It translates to CASSRTGLLAKNIQYF.

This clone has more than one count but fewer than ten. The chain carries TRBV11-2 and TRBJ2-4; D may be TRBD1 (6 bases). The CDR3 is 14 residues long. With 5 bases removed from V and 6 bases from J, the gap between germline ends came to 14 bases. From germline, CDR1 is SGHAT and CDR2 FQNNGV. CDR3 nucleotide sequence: TGTGCCAGCAGCCCGACAGGAATGGGAAACATTCAGTACTTC. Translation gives CASSPTGMGNIQYF.